This T cell receptor beta chain was captured in a study of cytomegalovirus exposure and HLA in healthy donors (dated by TCRdb to about 2017). Describing the broader study: According to an earlier analysis of 587 of the donors, some 170 million T cells yielded 117 million unique TCR beta sequences and approximately 300 Gb of sequence data. An early release covering just under 650 HLA-typed donors comprised 250 to 350 gigabases of sequencing data and roughly 85 million unique TCR sequences. Of the approximately 400 genotyped donors, 80% to 90% were placed in the genetic ancestry cluster associated with self-reported Caucasian donors. The aim of the study was to test whether cataloging public T cell receptors could identify signatures of past pathogen exposure. Using immunosequencing, the study profiled T cell repertoires from 500 to 800 subjects and related those repertoires to cytomegalovirus serostatus. In addition to the first cohort of 666 subjects, a separate validation cohort of around 110 different subjects was used. The study combined high-throughput TCR immunosequencing, statistical association of individual TCRs with disease status, and machine learning to predict cytomegalovirus infection status. A later analysis re-analyzed previously published TCR beta repertoires from about 600 donors and added high-resolution HLA genotyping to study TCR occurrence patterns. Rather than using new phenotypic data, the later analysis identified candidate immune exposures from TCR beta sequences and from how often those sequences occurred across donors. To decide whether each TCR beta V gene segment behaved as functional or pseudogenic, an earlier analysis of fewer than 750 of the donors relied on high-throughput TCR beta sequencing. Donor age, sex, ethnicity and CMV serostatus were compiled together with the repertoire data. A later genetic analysis used genome-wide SNP genotypes for about three fifths of the 666 donors, treating that subset as a discovery cohort. All discovery cohort repertoires had been generated on a single sequencing platform. Both class I and class II loci were covered by HLA typing, at four-digit resolution. The number of typed donors differed by locus: about 620-630 for A, B, C, DRB1 and DQB1; approximately 520 for DQA1; roughly 600 for DPA1; and about 470 for DPB1. A handful of DR-DQ haplotypes were handled as single units for association and clustering because linkage in the cohort was strong. Among 300 to 500 genotyped donors of the cohort, an average of around 250,000 unique TCR beta nucleotide sequences was sequenced per donor, of which about 19% were non-productive. Points the paper makes about the study in general: Because counts were too low, about 18 rarely observed V segments, including chromosome 9 orphons, were excluded from the earlier analysis of several hundred of the donors. Sequencing depth was assumed to be roughly uniform across donors in the presence/absence analyses, though that assumption may not hold. The cohort was sequenced for TCR beta chains only, and without alpha or paired-chain data the features that could be detected were limited. The classifier was reported to diagnose cytomegalovirus status with high specificity and sensitivity in both the original and validation cohorts. A further reported finding was that TCR beta sequences accurately predicted the HLA-A and HLA-B alleles for most subjects in the first cohort. In a later analysis, the rate of TCR association differed among HLA loci, with DRB1 alleles having the most associated TCRs and HLA-C alleles having the fewest. The authors suggested that the approach could potentially be generalized to other disease states and immunological phenotypes. A later analysis found that most CMV-associated TCR beta chains appeared HLA-restricted, with HLA associations seemingly driven largely by CMV exposure. Linkage disequilibrium might explain the correlated functional status among segregating V segments, but an unknown experimental factor could not be excluded. An earlier analysis of approximately 590 of the donors showed that most TCR beta V segments appeared in productive rearrangements either about 90% or about 30% of the time, which broadly matched IMGT annotations. HLA typing was unavailable for some donors at each locus, so association tests used only the typed subset. In a later analysis, 15,000 to 20,000 TCR beta sequences were associated with specific HLA alleles at a false discovery rate of 0.05. According to a later genetic analysis, donors in an Asian-associated ancestry cluster had fewer N-insertions in productive TCRs than the approximately 630-donor mean. Three of the identified cytomegalovirus-associated TCR beta chains were confirmed in vitro to be specific for cytomegalovirus antigens. A group of highly shared sequence variants was considered likely to be a technical artifact of the sequencing pipeline. For the cohort, immune exposure information was limited to CMV serostatus. When HLA alleles, especially DR and DQ, strongly co-occurred, attributing TCR associations to individual alleles was difficult. According to a later analysis, parvovirus B19, influenza, CMV and Epstein-Barr virus appeared linked to several top co-occurrence clusters. V-gene and J-gene trimming of TCR beta chains was associated with a missense DCLRE1C variant in a later genetic analysis, and the association was replicated in an independent cohort. A total of 150 to 200 TCR beta chains were listed by the study as associated with cytomegalovirus. A later analysis found that HLA-associated TCR beta chains were more clonally expanded and had lower generation probabilities than equally common non-associated chains. Most TCR sequences were observed very rarely across donors, whereas some public TCRs were present in many individuals.

As concerns this clone: Which antigen it targets is not known. No much larger clone exists at a distance of one base, and base qualities are not known.

Libraries were prepared through the immunoSEQ multiplex PCR assay. For the multiplex PCR, a mixture combining 60 forward primers for TCR Vbeta segments and 13 reverse primers for TCR Jbeta segments was used. The CDR3 region of rearranged TCR beta genes was amplified from genomic DNA by a multiplex PCR assay. The Illumina HiSeq System was used to sequence the amplified TCR beta libraries as 87-base-pair reads. The paper's data handling went like this. A later analysis counted approximately 84 million unique TCR beta chains across the 690 or so repertoires, and some 11 million of these chains were shared by at least two donors. Raw reads were error-corrected and collapsed into unique sequences with a nearest-neighbor algorithm that merged closely related sequences to remove PCR and sequencing errors. V, D and J gene segments were assigned by aligning CDR3 sequences to IMGT reference sequences. For a sequence to be retained, a match of at least six nucleotides to both a V gene segment and a J gene segment was required. A rearrangement counted as productive if the CDR3 had no stop codons and remained in frame with V and J, and every other rearrangement counted as non-productive. CDR3 was defined by IMGT convention, running from the second conserved V-encoded cysteine to the conserved J-encoded phenylalanine. The earlier analysis of 450 to 750 of the donors excluded any sequence lacking an unambiguous match to a single V gene segment. In an earlier analysis of around 600 of the donors, V segments were called functional above 56.7% productive rearrangements and were called segregating when the between-donor standard deviation exceeded 5%. A statistical classification framework was built for diagnosing cytomegalovirus status from the catalog of TCR beta chain sequences. In a later analysis, V and J genes were assigned by comparing TCR nucleotide sequences against IMGT/GENE-DB human TR gene sequences. A later analysis assigned CDR3 sequences and most-parsimonious VDJ recombination scenarios with the TCRdist pipeline. In a later analysis, every TCR beta chain was defined by the combination of its CDR3 amino acid sequence and its V-gene family, and reads without a unique V-gene family were dropped. A later analysis removed 500 to 650 highly shared, low-generation-probability nucleotide sequences to deal with suspected cross-contamination and a sequencing artifact. For each public chain, a later analysis derived a clonal expansion index from normalized ranks of inferred template counts within each repertoire. In a later analysis, generation probabilities were computed with a VDJ recombination model fitted to out-of-frame rearrangements, and the resulting probabilities were checked against IGoR. In a later analysis, TCR-TCR, TCR-HLA and TCR-CMV co-occurrence was scored with hypergeometric tests, and a repertoire-size bias correction was applied to TCR pairs. To estimate false discovery rates, a later analysis permuted the HLA or CMV assignments 20 times. In a later analysis, co-occurring TCRs were grouped with DBSCAN, and TCRdist sequence similarity was added when clustering was performed within HLA-allele-positive subsets. For co-occurrence clustering, repertoires with fewer than 30,000 or more than 120,000 public chains were excluded, along with a handful of repertoires with anomalous nucleotide sharing. This immuneACCESS table, as held by TCRdb, lists in-frame sequences with V and J called but not all clones. Of the missing ones, under half trace to an unresolved V gene in checked studies; the others have no known cause. D and trimming were read from the DNA, whereas the V and J calls and clone size are those reported in that table. This sample is represented by 130,000 or so clones; around 81% of them were singletons. The ten largest account for 2% to 2.5% of the sample.

The cohort comprised around 700 healthy bone marrow donors. At the time of sampling, all cohort members were nominally healthy, though unrecorded immune exposures were likely present. The donor was CMV seronegative and was included in the group of a few hundred seronegative cohort members. Each donor provided a peripheral blood sample, and peripheral blood mononuclear cells were used for TCR beta sequencing. Genomic DNA extraction from the blood cell samples was performed with the Qiagen DNeasy Blood Extraction Kit. The TCR sequence derives from a woman aged 40 to 55 in good health and CMV-seronegative. Sequenced sample: PBMCs.

The bases are TGTGCCTGGAGTGTTTCGCTAGCGGGGGGTTCGCAGTTCTTC. Translated, this is CAWSVSLAGGSQFF. The chain links TRBV30 with TRBJ2-1, with 11 bases in between that match TRBD2. The CDR3 covers 14 residues, taking in both the cysteine and the phenylalanine. Left in the record is the CDR3 DNA by itself, 42 bases read in frame from the first base. The junction shows trimming of 0 bases on V and 12 bases on J, and the gene matches do not reach 7 bases of it. According to the germline V gene (reference sequence), CDR1 reads GTSNPN and CDR2 reads SVGIG.